The TCR beta chain described here comes from a study of blood T cell repertoires in COVID-19. Study in general: The cDNA or gDNA used as material had been derived from T cells, B-cell-depleted T cells, or PBMCs.

As processed by the authors: Scientists estimated how many nucleated cells there were by amplifying reference gene primers. Repertoires were generated with immunoSEQ multiplex PCR, while TCRdb's copy carries only in-frame clones and drops some. That table gives V, J and clone size, and the DNA gave D and trimming. The sample holds 55,000 to 90,000 clones, 88% seen once. This CDR3 contains 15 residues. Losses at the gene ends were 6 bases for V and 6 bases for J; bases not matched to a gene: 5. Germline V lookup: CDR1 KGHSH, CDR2 LQKENI. The sequencing sample was made of peripheral blood. The receptor was derived from a human donor in a cohort sampled during active COVID-19. This chain connects TRBV18 to TRBJ2-1; TRBD2 agrees at 13 bases. In nucleotides, the CDR3 is TGTGCCAGCTCTCTACTAGCGGGAGGGCCCAATGAGCAGTTCTTC. Its protein product is CASSLLAGGPNEQFF. The full variable domain, its missing parts supplied by reference TRBV18 and TRBJ2-1, is NAGVMQNPRHLVRRRGQEARLRCSPMKGHSHVYWYRQLPEEGLKFMVYLQKENIIDESGMPKERFSAEFPKEGPSILRIQQVVRGDSAAYFCASSLLAGGPNEQFFGPGTRLTVL.